Listed below are T cell receptor beta chains from one sample, sequenced in a study of CD8+CD57+ T cells in acquired aplastic anemia. Each CDR3 protein gets one entry after TCRdb re-called the reads with MiXCR. The table lists under 250,000 distinct CDR3 sequences, 45% to 50% of them singletons. The sequenced material came from sorted CD4+, CD8+, or CD8+CD57+ T cells (not recorded which) from PBMCs. The receptors here all came from a human donor with aplastic anemia. Each CDR3 is given with its conserved first and last residue. A D gene is named only where the DNA matches it firmly. The size field is filled for only some rows; it gives once, few, many or a size class.

clone_size	j_call	v_call	d_call	cdr3_aa	cdr3_nt
.	TRBJ2-1	TRBV7-2	TRBD1	CASSWGQGANEQFF	TGTGCCAGCAGCTGGGGACAGGGGGCTAATGAGCAGTTCTTC
.	TRBJ2-7	TRBV4-3	.	CASSQARGGLVYEQYF	TGCGCCAGCAGCCAAGCCCGGGGCGGGTTAGTCTACGAGCAGTACTTC
many	TRBJ1-1	TRBV30	.	CACATNTEAFF	TGTGCCTGCGCAACCAACACTGAAGCTTTCTTT
few	TRBJ1-1	TRBV9	.	CASSLGYEAFF	TGTGCCAGCAGCTTAGGATATGAAGCTTTCTTT
.	TRBJ1-6	TRBV7-9	.	CASRGFSSPLHF	TGTGCCAGCAGGGGGTTTAGTTCACCCCTCCACTTT
.	TRBJ1-2	TRBV5-1	.	CASSLGGRGYTF	TGCGCCAGCAGCTTGGGGGGCAGGGGCTACACCTTC
once	TRBJ2-2	TRBV7-2	TRBD1	CASSPRQGLAGELFF	TGTGCCAGCAGCCCACGACAGGGGTTAGCCGGGGAGCTGTTTTTT
few	TRBJ1-1	TRBV3-1	.	CASSLTVTALNTEAFF	TGTGCCAGCAGCCTTACCGTGACAGCGTTGAACACTGAAGCTTTCTTT
.	TRBJ2-7	TRBV7-8	.	CASSQAGTVYEQYF	TGTGCCAGCAGCCAGGCGGGGACGGTCTACGAGCAGTACTTC
.	TRBJ2-7	TRBV20-1	TRBD2	CSARPGWAGLAGQYNSYEQYF	TGCAGTGCTAGACCCGGATGGGCGGGACTAGCGGGGCAATACAATTCCTACGAGCAGTACTTC
once	TRBJ2-6	TRBV2	.	CASKDGGRGANVLTF	TGTGCCAGCAAAGACGGGGGACGTGGGGCCAACGTCCTGACTTTC
many	TRBJ2-7	TRBV20-1	TRBD1	CSAPGTGIYEQYF	TGCAGTGCCCCCGGGACAGGGATTTACGAGCAGTACTTC
.	TRBJ2-3	TRBV7-2	TRBD2	CASSLVSGAYTDTQYF	TGTGCCAGCAGCTTAGTGAGCGGGGCGTACACAGATACGCAGTATTTT
many	TRBJ2-4	TRBV20-1	TRBD1	CSARARTGRNIQYF	TGCAGTGCTAGAGCCAGGACAGGGCGGAACATTCAGTACTTC
many	TRBJ1-1	TRBV9	.	CASSPPRQNTEAFF	TGTGCCAGCAGCCCCCCGAGGCAGAACACTGAAGCTTTCTTT
once	TRBJ1-4	TRBV14	.	CASSQESQRKLFF	TGTGCCAGCAGCCAAGAAAGCCAGAGAAAACTGTTTTTT
once	TRBJ2-1	TRBV2	.	CATYNEQFF	TGTGCCACCTACAATGAGCAGTTCTTC
few	TRBJ2-2	TRBV30	.	CAWWAGELFF	TGTGCCTGGTGGGCCGGGGAGCTGTTTTTT
many	TRBJ1-3	TRBV7-9	.	CASSPDSQGLSGNTIYF	TGTGCCAGCAGCCCCGACAGCCAAGGACTCTCTGGAAACACCATATATTTT
many	TRBJ1-2	TRBV6-5	.	CASSGSADGYTF	TGTGCCAGCAGCGGGTCTGCGGATGGCTACACCTTC
many	TRBJ2-7	TRBV11-2	.	CASSLAASRSYEQYF	TGTGCCAGCAGCTTAGCGGCTAGCCGTTCCTACGAGCAGTACTTC
.	TRBJ1-5	TRBV15	TRBD1	CATSRDRGGSNQPQHF	TGTGCCACCAGCAGAGATCGAGGGGGCAGCAATCAGCCCCAGCATTTT